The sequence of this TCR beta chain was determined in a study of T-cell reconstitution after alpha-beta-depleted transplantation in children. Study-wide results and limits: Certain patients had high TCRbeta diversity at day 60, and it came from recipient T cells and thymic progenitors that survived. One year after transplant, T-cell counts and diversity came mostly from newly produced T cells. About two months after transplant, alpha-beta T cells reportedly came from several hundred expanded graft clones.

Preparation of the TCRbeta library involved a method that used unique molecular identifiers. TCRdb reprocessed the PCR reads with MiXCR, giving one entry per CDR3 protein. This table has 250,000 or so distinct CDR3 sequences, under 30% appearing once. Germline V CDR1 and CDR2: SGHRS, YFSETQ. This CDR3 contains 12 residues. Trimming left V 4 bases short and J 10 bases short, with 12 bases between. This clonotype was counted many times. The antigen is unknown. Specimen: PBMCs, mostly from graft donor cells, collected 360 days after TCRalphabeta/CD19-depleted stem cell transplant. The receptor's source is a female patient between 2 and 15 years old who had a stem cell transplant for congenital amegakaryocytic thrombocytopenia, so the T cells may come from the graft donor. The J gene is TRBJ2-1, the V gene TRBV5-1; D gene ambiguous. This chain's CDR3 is CASSDSIGEQFF. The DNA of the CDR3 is TGCGCCAGCAGCGACTCAATTGGCGAGCAGTTCTTC.